In this sample, the clone carrying this TCR beta chain turned up once. Clones were sequenced by immunoSEQ multiplex PCR, and TCRdb holds only the in-frame ones, with some missing. The sample has under 15,000 clones, about 80% seen once. These data originate in a study of OX40 agonist ivuxolimab in advanced cancers. Germline lookup yields CDR1 MNHNY and CDR2 SVGAGI (reference sequence). The CDR3 is 15 amino acids. Trimming shortened V by 2 bases and J by 3 bases, and 14 bases separated the two germline ends. The V and J genes are TRBV6-6 and TRBJ2-7; D perhaps matches TRBD2 (6 bases). The TCR was taken from an adult with an advanced solid tumor such as melanoma, head and neck, liver or kidney cancer. The sample in question was CD4+ or CD8+ T cells sorted from blood, obtained in a trial of the OX40 agonist ivuxolimab. CDR3 loop: CASSYDQGLSYEQYF. The DNA of the CDR3 is TGTGCCAGCAGTTACGACCAGGGACTCAGCTACGAGCAGTACTTC.